This TCR beta chain was recorded in a study of T cells in Graves' hyperthyroidism and ophthalmopathy. The length of the CDR3 is 14 residues. V was cut by 4 bases and J by 2 bases, with 12 bases left in between. CDR1 and CDR2 (germline): SGHAT, FQNNGV. Amplified TCR beta CDR3 regions derived from RNA transcripts. When the TCR CDR3 underwent first-round RT-PCR, the HTBI primer set was used. TCRdb fed the multiplex PCR reads into MiXCR, producing one record per CDR3 protein. The sample lists about 560,000 distinct CDR3 sequences, about a sixth occurring once. Sequencing used blood. The clonotype comes from a young woman with Graves' hyperthyroidism. The rearrangement joins TRBV11-2 to TRBJ2-7; D gene unclear. The CDR3 DNA reads TGTGCCAGCAGCTCCCCAGAGTGGGCCTACGAGCAGTACTTC. Translation gives CASSSPEWAYEQYF.